This T cell receptor (beta chain) was observed in a study of cytomegalovirus exposure and HLA in healthy donors. Study observations and caveats: A cluster of highly shared sequence variants was likely a sequencing artifact. TCR beta V- and J-gene trimming was later associated with a missense DCLRE1C variant.

With regard to this clone: The antigen is not known.

The PCR had 60 Vbeta and 13 Jbeta primers. Sequencing used immunoSEQ multiplex PCR; TCRdb keeps in-frame clones, though not all of them. This table has 120,000 or so clones, roughly 71% appearing once. The receptor comes from a woman aged 50 to 60 in good health and CMV-seropositive. Sequencing was performed on PBMCs.

Here the CDR3 reads CASSKRAGSTDTQYF. The DNA of the CDR3 is TGTGCCAGCTCGAAGCGGGCGGGGAGCACAGATACGCAGTATTTT. The genes are TRBV28 and TRBJ2-3, with D possibly TRBD2 on 6 matching bases. V was clipped by 8 bases and J by 0 bases, with 15 bases between them. Germline CDR1 and CDR2: MDHEN and SYDVKM. The CDR3 is 15 residues long.